These T cell receptor beta chains were read from a single sample in a study of Graves' ophthalmopathy and Graves' hyperthyroidism. TCRdb analysed the multiplex PCR reads with MiXCR anew, one entry per CDR3 protein. The profile covers about 220,000 distinct CDR3 sequences, with about 22% appearing a single time and around 40% taken by the ten largest. The source material was peripheral blood. The receptor set was obtained from a woman aged 50 to 65 with Graves' ophthalmopathy. Both conserved end residues are part of each CDR3. The order of the fields is D gene, V gene, J gene, clone size, CDR3 DNA, CDR3 protein. The D gene is left open where the match is weak. The size field is filled for only some rows; it gives once, few, many or a size class.

NA	TRBV29-1	TRBJ1-2	many	TGCAGCGTTGCCAGGGCGGAATATGGCTACACCTTC	CSVARAEYGYTF
NA	TRBV24-1	TRBJ2-7	NA	TGTGCCACCAGTGATTTAGTAGGGTACGAGCAGTACTTC	CATSDLVGYEQYF
NA	TRBV29-1	TRBJ2-5	many	TGCAGCGTTGATGTGGCTAGCCGGGAGACCCAGTACTTC	CSVDVASRETQYF
TRBD2	TRBV7-2	TRBJ2-7	many	TGTGCCAGCAGCCGCGGGAGGAGTTCCTACGAGCAGTACTTC	CASSRGRSSYEQYF
NA	TRBV6-5	TRBJ2-5	many	TGTGCCAGCAGTTCCCTAACGGGACTTGACGAGACCCAGTACTTC	CASSSLTGLDETQYF
NA	TRBV12-3/TRBV12-4	TRBJ2-4	NA	NA	CASSVAGGATARYF
NA	TRBV2	TRBJ1-5	few	TGTGCCAGCAGTGGTCGACAGATTTATCAGCCCCAGCATTTT	CASSGRQIYQPQHF
NA	TRBV29-1	TRBJ1-2	once	TGCAGCGCAAAGGTCGGGGGAGACTATGGCTACATCTTC	CSAKVGGDYGYIF
NA	TRBV5-1	TRBJ2-5	few	TGCGCCAGCAGCACCATGGACATACAAGAGACCCAGTACTTC	CASSTMDIQETQYF
NA	TRBV7-9	TRBJ1-1	many	TGTGCCAGCAGCTTAGAGAACACTGAAGCTTTCTTT	CASSLENTEAFF
NA	TRBV27	TRBJ2-5	NA	TGTGCCAGCAGCGCAGTCGGAGCCAGAGAGACCCAGTACTTC	CASSAVGARETQYF
NA	TRBV11-2	TRBJ2-5	many	TGTGCCAGCAGCTTCTACGGGGCGTACCAAGAGACCCAGTACTTC	CASSFYGAYQETQYF
NA	TRBV5-1	TRBJ2-2	few	TGCGCCAGCAGCCCAGGGGAGTTTATCCGGGAGCTGTTTTTT	CASSPGEFIRELFF
NA	TRBV30	TRBJ2-7	NA	TGTGCCTGGAGTGTGCTGTACGAGCAGTACTTC	CAWSVLYEQYF
TRBD1	TRBV6-5	TRBJ2-5	many	TGTGCCAGCAGTTACGGCCTCGGACAGGGACAAGAGACCCAGTACTTC	CASSYGLGQGQETQYF
NA	TRBV9	TRBJ2-7	NA	TGTGCCAGCAGCGTAGCGGACAGTACCTACGAGCAGTACTTC	CASSVADSTYEQYF
NA	TRBV7-8	TRBJ1-6	many	TGTGCCAGTGTACGGGGAATAGATTCACCCCTCCACTTT	CASVRGIDSPLHF
NA	TRBV12-3/TRBV12-4	TRBJ1-2	many	TGTGCCAGCACCCAGACAGGCCCTAGCCTTGGCTACACCTTC	CASTQTGPSLGYTF
NA	TRBV12-3/TRBV12-4	TRBJ1-5	NA	TGTGCCAGCAGTTTAGCGTCCGCATCTTATCAGCCCCAGCATTTT	CASSLASASYQPQHF
TRBD1	TRBV29-1	TRBJ2-2	NA	TGCAGCGCGACATCGACCGGGACAGCTAACACCGGGGAGCTGTTTTTT	CSATSTGTANTGELFF
NA	TRBV6-1	TRBJ1-6	many	TGTGCCAGCAGTGAAACCACAGTCTATTCACCCCTCCACTTT	CASSETTVYSPLHF
NA	TRBV6-5	TRBJ2-5	many	TGTGCCAGCAGTTACAGGCGGGGCGGGGAGACCCAGTACTTC	CASSYRRGGETQYF
NA	TRBV19	TRBJ2-7	many	TGTGCCAGTAGTACCATCAGGGGCGCGGGATCCTACGAGCAGTACTTC	CASSTIRGAGSYEQYF
TRBD1	TRBV7-3	TRBJ1-1	many	TGTGCCAGCAGCTCGGACAGGGGCACTGAAGCTTTCTTT	CASSSDRGTEAFF
TRBD1	TRBV7-2	TRBJ2-7	many	TGTGCCAGCAGCACACACCCTAGGGGGCCGAGCTCCTACGAGCAGTACTTC	CASSTHPRGPSSYEQYF
NA	TRBV6-4	TRBJ1-3	many	TGTGCCAGCAGGACCTTATATGACAGCCGCTCTGGAAACACCATATATTTT	CASRTLYDSRSGNTIYF
NA	TRBV11-2	TRBJ1-2	few	TGTGCCAGCAGCCCCGGGGGATCTGTTAACTATGGCTACACCTTC	CASSPGGSVNYGYTF
NA	TRBV28	TRBJ1-1	NA	TGTGCCAGCAGTTCAACACACCTGAACACTGAAGCTTTCTTT	CASSSTHLNTEAFF
NA	TRBV7-2	TRBJ1-2	many	TGTGCCAGCAGCCCACTGGCCCAGCTAAACTATGGCTACACCTTC	CASSPLAQLNYGYTF
TRBD2	TRBV28	TRBJ2-7	NA	TGTGCCAGCAGTATTAGCGGGAGCTACGAGCAGTACTTC	CASSISGSYEQYF
NA	TRBV6-1	TRBJ1-5	many	TGTGCCAGCAGGGCGACAGGAAATAGCAATCAGCCCCAGCATTTT	CASRATGNSNQPQHF
NA	TRBV6-1	TRBJ2-2	many	TGTGCCAGCAGTGAAGTGGGACTTGGGCCCGGGGAGCTGTTTTTT	CASSEVGLGPGELFF
NA	TRBV28	TRBJ2-7	many	TGTGCCAGCAGTCCGCAGGGCCGGATCCCGGAGCAGTACTTC	CASSPQGRIPEQYF
NA	TRBV6-2/TRBV6-3	TRBJ2-7	NA	TGTGCCAGCAAACACCAAACGGGGTACGAGCAGTACTTC	CASKHQTGYEQYF
NA	TRBV28	TRBJ2-5	NA	TGTGCCAGCAGTCCCACAGGGTTCCAAGAGACCCAGTACTTC	CASSPTGFQETQYF
NA	TRBV5-6	TRBJ2-7	few	TGTGCCAGCAGCTTGGTTGGTCGCGAGCAGTACTTC	CASSLVGREQYF
NA	TRBV6-1	TRBJ1-1	NA	TGTGCCAGTAGACTAAGTAACACTGAAGCTTTCTTT	CASRLSNTEAFF
NA	TRBV6-2/TRBV6-3	TRBJ1-6	NA	TGTGCCAGCAGTTACGGGGGAGGCTCACCCCTCCACTTT	CASSYGGGSPLHF
NA	TRBV6-5	TRBJ2-7	many	TGTGCCACCCTTCCCGAGGGGTCGTACGAGCAGTACTTC	CATLPEGSYEQYF
NA	TRBV5-1	TRBJ2-7	few	TGCGCCAGCAGCAGAACAGGAGAGCAGTACTTC	CASSRTGEQYF
NA	TRBV20-1	TRBJ2-2	few	TGCAGTGCTAGTGGGGGGATGGACACCGGGGAGCTGTTTTTT	CSASGGMDTGELFF
NA	TRBV6-1	TRBJ1-6	NA	TGTGCCAGCAGTGAATCCGCGGGCGGCTATAATTCACCCCTCCACTTT	CASSESAGGYNSPLHF
NA	TRBV29-1	TRBJ1-2	many	TGCAGCGGGGGGGAATATGGCTACACCTTC	CSGGEYGYTF
NA	TRBV20-1	TRBJ2-5	many	TGCAGTGCTAGAGATCGCGAATTTCCGTACCAAGAGACCCAGTACTTC	CSARDREFPYQETQYF
NA	TRBV12-3/TRBV12-4	TRBJ2-7	many	TGTGCCAGCAGTTGGCAGTTAGGGGTCGGCGAGCAGTACTTC	CASSWQLGVGEQYF
NA	TRBV20-1	TRBJ1-5	many	TGCAGTGCTAGAAGACCCTACACGGGCGGCAATCAGCCCCAGCATTTT	CSARRPYTGGNQPQHF
TRBD1	TRBV10-3	TRBJ2-7	many	TGTGCCATCGCTACGGGACAGGCCAGTAACGAGCAGTACTTC	CAIATGQASNEQYF
NA	TRBV12-3/TRBV12-4	TRBJ1-2	many	TGTGCCAGCAGCCGCACCCGGGCCTATGGCTACACCTTC	CASSRTRAYGYTF
NA	TRBV19	TRBJ1-2	many	TGTGCCAGTAATTATCCTGGGAATGGCTACACCTTC	CASNYPGNGYTF
TRBD1	TRBV30	TRBJ1-3	NA	TGTGCCTGGAGTGTACAGGGACAGGGTAAAGGTGCTGGAAACACCATATATTTT	CAWSVQGQGKGAGNTIYF
TRBD1	TRBV28	TRBJ1-2	few	TGTGCCAGCAGGCACAGGGGGCGCATCGGCTACACCTTC	CASRHRGRIGYTF
TRBD1	TRBV2	TRBJ1-1	NA	TGTGCCAGCAGGACAGGGAGGGACACTGAAGCTTTCTTT	CASRTGRDTEAFF
NA	TRBV30	TRBJ2-5	many	TGTGCCTGGAGTTGGGCAGGGCCCGAGACCCAGTACTTC	CAWSWAGPETQYF
NA	TRBV5-1	TRBJ2-1	many	TGCGCCAGCAGCTTGGTAAGTAGCGGAGGAGGTGAGCAGTTCTTC	CASSLVSSGGGEQFF